This TCR beta chain emerged from a study of T cell responses to AZD1222 COVID-19 vaccine. General study results and limits: Repertoires were obtained only post-peak T cell response. Rises in breadth and depth of Spike-specific TCRs came after two AZD1222 doses.

Measured with immunoSEQ multiplex PCR; TCRdb has only the in-frame clones, and not every one. The data show tens of thousands of clones, 83% seen once. Germline V CDR1 and CDR2: MNHEY, SVGAGI. CDR3 length: 13 residues. V was clipped by 2 bases and J by 3 bases, with 7 bases between them. With regard to this clone: As yet, its antigen is unknown.

Specimen: peripheral blood, collected 28 days after the second AZD1222 dose. The chain employs TRBV6-5 and TRBJ1-1, with no clear D. The sequence came from an adult who received the AZD1222 COVID-19 vaccine. CDR3 amino acids: CASSYMRDTEAFF. The CDR3 DNA sequence: TGTGCCAGCAGTTACATGCGTGACACTGAAGCTTTCTTT.